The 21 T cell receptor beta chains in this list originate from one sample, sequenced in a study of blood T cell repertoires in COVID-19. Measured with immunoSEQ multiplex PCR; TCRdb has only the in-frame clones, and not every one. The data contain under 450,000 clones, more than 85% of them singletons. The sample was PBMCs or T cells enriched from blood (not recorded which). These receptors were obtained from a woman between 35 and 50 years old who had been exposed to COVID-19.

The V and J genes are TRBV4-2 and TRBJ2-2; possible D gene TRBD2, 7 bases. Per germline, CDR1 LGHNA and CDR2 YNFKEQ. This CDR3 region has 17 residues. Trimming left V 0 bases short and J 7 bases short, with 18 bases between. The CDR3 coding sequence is TGTGCCAGCAGCCAAGACCTGGGGGGGGCTACAAACGGGGAGCTGTTTTTT. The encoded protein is CASSQDLGGATNGELFF.

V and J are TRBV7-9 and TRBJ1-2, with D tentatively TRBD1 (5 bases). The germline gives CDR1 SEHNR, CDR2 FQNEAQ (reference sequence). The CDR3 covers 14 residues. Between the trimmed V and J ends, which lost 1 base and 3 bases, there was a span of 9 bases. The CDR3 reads CASSLDGGDYGYTF. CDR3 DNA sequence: TGTGCCAGCAGCTTAGACGGGGGGGACTATGGCTACACCTTC.

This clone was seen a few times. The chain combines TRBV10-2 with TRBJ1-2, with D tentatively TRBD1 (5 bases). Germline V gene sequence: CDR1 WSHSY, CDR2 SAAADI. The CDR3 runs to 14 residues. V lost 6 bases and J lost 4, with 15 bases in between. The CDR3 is CASSRVPGVYGYTF. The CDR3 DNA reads TGCGCCAGCAGCCGGGTCCCGGGGGTCTATGGCTACACCTTC.

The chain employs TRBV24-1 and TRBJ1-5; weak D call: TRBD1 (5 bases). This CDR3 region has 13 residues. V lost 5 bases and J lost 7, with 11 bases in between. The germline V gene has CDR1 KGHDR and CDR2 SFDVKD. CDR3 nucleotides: TGTGCCACCAGTGCCGGGGGTTGGCAGCCCCAGCATTTT. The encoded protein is CATSAGGWQPQHF.

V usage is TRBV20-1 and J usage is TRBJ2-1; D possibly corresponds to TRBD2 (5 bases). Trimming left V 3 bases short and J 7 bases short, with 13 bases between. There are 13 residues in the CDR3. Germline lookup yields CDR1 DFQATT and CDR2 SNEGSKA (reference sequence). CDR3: CSASPGIGNEQFF. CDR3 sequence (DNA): TGCAGTGCTAGTCCCGGGATTGGGAATGAGCAGTTCTTC.

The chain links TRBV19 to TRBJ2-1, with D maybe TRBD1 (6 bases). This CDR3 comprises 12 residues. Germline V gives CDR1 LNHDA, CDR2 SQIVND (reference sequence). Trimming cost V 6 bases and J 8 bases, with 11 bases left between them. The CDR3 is CASRARGYEQFF. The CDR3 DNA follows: TGTGCCAGTAGGGCCAGGGGATATGAGCAGTTCTTC.

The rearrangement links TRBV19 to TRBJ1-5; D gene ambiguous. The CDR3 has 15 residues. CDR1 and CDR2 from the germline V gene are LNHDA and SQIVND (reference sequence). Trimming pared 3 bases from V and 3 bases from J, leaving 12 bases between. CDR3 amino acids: CASSIRGRDNQPQHF. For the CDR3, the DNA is TGTGCCAGTAGTATTCGTGGACGGGACAATCAGCCCCAGCATTTT.

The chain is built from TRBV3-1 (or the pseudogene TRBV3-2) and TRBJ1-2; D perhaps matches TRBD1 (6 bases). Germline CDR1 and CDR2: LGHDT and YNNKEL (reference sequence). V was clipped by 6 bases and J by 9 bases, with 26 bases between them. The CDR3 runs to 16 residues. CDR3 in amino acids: CASSPLLGQVISSYTF. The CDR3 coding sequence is TGTGCCAGCAGTCCCCTTTTGGGACAAGTAATCTCTAGCTACACCTTC.

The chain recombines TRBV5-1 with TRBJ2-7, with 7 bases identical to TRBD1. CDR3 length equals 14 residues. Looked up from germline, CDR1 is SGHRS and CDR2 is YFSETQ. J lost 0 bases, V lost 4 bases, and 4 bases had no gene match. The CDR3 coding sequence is TGCGCCAGCAGCACTGGGACAGCCTCCTACGAGCAGTACTTC. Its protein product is CASSTGTASYEQYF.

The CDR3 loop is CASSPTVYNEQFF. The CDR3 DNA reads as TGTGCCAGCAGCCCGACAGTATACAATGAGCAGTTCTTC. This sequence joins TRBV12-3 or TRBV12-4 and TRBJ2-1; D is possibly TRBD1 (5 bases). The CDR3 sequence is 13 residues long. Trimming removed 6 bases at V and 4 bases at J, with 10 bases between.

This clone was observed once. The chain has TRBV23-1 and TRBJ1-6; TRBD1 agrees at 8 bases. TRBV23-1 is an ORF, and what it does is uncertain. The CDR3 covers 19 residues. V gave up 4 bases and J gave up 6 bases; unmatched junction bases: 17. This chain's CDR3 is CASSLAGQGEVRSNSPLHF. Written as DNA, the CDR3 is TGCGCCAGCAGTCTTGCCGGACAGGGCGAAGTCAGAAGTAATTCACCCCTCCACTTT.

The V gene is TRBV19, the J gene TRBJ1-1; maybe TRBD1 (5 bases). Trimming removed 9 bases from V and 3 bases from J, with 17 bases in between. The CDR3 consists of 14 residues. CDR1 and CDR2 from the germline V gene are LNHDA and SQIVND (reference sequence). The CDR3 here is CASTRGIRDTEAFF. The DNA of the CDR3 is TGTGCCAGCACCCGGGGGATAAGGGACACTGAAGCTTTCTTT.

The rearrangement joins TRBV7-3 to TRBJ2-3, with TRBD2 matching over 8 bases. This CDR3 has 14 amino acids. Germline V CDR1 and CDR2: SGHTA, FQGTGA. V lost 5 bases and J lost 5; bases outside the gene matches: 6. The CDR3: CASSPTGGGDTQYF. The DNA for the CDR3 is TGTGCCAGCAGCCCCACGGGGGGGGGAGATACGCAGTATTTT.

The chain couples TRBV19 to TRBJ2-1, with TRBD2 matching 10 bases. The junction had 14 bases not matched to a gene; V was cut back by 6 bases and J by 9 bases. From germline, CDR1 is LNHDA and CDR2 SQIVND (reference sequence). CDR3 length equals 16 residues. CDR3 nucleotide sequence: TGTGCCAGTAGCCCCCGGGGAGCGGGGGGGCTGGGTGAGCAGTTCTTC. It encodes CASSPRGAGGLGEQFF.

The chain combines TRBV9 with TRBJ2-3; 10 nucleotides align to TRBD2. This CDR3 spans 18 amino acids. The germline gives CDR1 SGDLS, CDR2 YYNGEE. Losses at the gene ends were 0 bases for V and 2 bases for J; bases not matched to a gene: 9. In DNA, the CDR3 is TGTGCCAGCAGCGTAGATAGGACTAGCGGTTCCTACACAGATACGCAGTATTTT. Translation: CASSVDRTSGSYTDTQYF.

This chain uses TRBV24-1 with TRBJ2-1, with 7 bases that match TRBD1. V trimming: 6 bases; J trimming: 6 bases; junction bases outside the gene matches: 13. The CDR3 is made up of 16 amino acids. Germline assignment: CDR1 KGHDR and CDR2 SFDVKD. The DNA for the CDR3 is TGTGCCACCAGTCCCCGGACAGGTAAAGGCTCCAATGAGCAGTTCTTC. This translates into CATSPRTGKGSNEQFF.

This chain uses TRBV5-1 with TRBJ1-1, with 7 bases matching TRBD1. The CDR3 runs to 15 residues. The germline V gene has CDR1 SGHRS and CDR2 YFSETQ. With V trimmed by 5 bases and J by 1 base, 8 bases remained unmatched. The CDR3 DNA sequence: TGCGCCAGCAGTTCGACAGGGTGGGGGAACACTGAAGCTTTCTTT. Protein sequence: CASSSTGWGNTEAFF.

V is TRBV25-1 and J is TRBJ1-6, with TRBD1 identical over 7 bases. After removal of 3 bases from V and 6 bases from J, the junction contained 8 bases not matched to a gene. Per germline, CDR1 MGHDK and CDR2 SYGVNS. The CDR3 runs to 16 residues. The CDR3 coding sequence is TGTGCCAGCAGTGAGACAGGGCTGGTCGGTAATTCACCCCTCCACTTT. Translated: CASSETGLVGNSPLHF.

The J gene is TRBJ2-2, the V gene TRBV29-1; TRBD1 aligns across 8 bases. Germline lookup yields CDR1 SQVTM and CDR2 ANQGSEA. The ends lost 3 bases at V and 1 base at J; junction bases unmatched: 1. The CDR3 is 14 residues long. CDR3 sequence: CSVEGQENTGELFF. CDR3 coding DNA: TGCAGCGTTGAGGGACAGGAGAACACCGGGGAGCTGTTTTTT.

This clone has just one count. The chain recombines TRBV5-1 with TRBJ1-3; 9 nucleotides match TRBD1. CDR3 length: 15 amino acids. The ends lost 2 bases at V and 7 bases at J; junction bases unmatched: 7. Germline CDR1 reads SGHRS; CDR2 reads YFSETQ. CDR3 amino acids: CASSLQGAYGNTIYF. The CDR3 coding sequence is TGCGCCAGCAGCTTACAGGGGGCTTATGGTAACACCATATATTTT.

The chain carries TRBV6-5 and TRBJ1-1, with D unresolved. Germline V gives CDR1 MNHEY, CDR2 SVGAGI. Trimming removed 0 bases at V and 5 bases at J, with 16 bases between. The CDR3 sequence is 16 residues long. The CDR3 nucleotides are TGTGCCAGCAGTTACTCGATACATCCCGGCAGGACTGAAGCTTTCTTT. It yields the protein CASSYSIHPGRTEAFF.